The next 14 T cell receptor beta chains were all read from a single sample in a study of shared clonotypes between healthy human individuals. Sequencing was performed with immunoSEQ multiplex PCR; in TCRdb, only in-frame clones are kept and a portion is missing. The table shows some 350,000 clones, with approximately 79% occurring only once. Sequencing was done on a sample of memory CD4+ T cells sorted from blood. Regarding subset: CD45RA-negative fraction. The receptors derive from a man aged 25-40 years in good health.

This chain links TRBV18 with TRBJ1-1; 7 nucleotides line up with TRBD1. Trimming removed 2 bases from V and 0 bases from J; junction bases left unmatched: 9. CDR1 and CDR2 from the germline V gene are KGHSH and LQKENI. The CDR3 covers 17 residues. For the CDR3, the DNA is TGTGCCAGCTCACCAAAGGCAGGGGGTTCCATGAACACTGAAGCTTTCTTT. Translated: CASSPKAGGSMNTEAFF.

The table lists this clone with many counts. This sequence joins TRBV19 and TRBJ1-1; no clear D gene. CDR3 length: 11 amino acids. Germline V gives CDR1 LNHDA, CDR2 SQIVND (reference sequence). Trimming removed 7 bases at V and 4 bases at J, with 7 bases between. The CDR3 DNA sequence: TGTGCCAGTAATCGAGGCACTGAAGCTTTCTTT. Translated, it gives CASNRGTEAFF. Using reference TRBV19 and TRBJ1-1 for the parts outside the CDR3, the full variable domain is DGGITQSPKYLFRKEGQNVTLSCEQNLNHDAMYWYRQDPGQGLRLIYYSQIVNDFQKGDIAEGYSVSREKKESFPLTVTSAQKNPTAFYLCASNRGTEAFFGQGTRLTVV.

A remark on this clone: The sample has other DNA sequences that encode this CDR3 too. The gene calls are TRBV29-1 and TRBJ1-1; maybe TRBD1 (5 bases). This CDR3 region has 15 residues. In germline, CDR1 is SQVTM, CDR2 ANQGSEA. Between the trimmed V and J ends, which lost 7 bases and 0 bases, there was a span of 18 bases. CDR3 nucleotide sequence: TGCAGCGCGTCCGGAGGTTGGGGGATGAACACTGAAGCTTTCTTT. It encodes CSASGGWGMNTEAFF.

This chain uses TRBV10-2 with TRBJ2-7; 13 bases fit TRBD2. Germline V gene sequence: CDR1 WSHSY, CDR2 SAAADI. V shed 8 bases and J 2 bases; nucleotides not matched to a gene: 18. This CDR3 spans 19 amino acids. CDR3 amino acids: CASPRTNGLAGESPYEQYF. For the CDR3, the DNA is TGCGCCAGCCCCCGGACAAACGGACTAGCGGGAGAGTCTCCCTACGAGCAGTACTTC.

This clone turned up a few times. The chain has TRBV28 and TRBJ2-7; a possible D gene is TRBD2 (5 bases). The length of the CDR3 is 15 residues. From germline, CDR1 is MDHEN and CDR2 SYDVKM. The V end lost 5 bases, the J end lost 1 base, and 15 bases lay between the germline ends. This CDR3 is CASSRGFDLSYEQYF. The CDR3 region has the DNA TGTGCCAGCAGTCGGGGATTCGATTTGTCCTACGAGCAGTACTTC.

The J gene is TRBJ1-1, the V gene TRBV6-6; TRBD1 aligns across 10 bases. The CDR3 runs to 13 residues. V gave up 6 bases and J gave up 5 bases; unmatched junction bases: 3. Germline values: CDR1 MNHNY, CDR2 SVGAGI (reference sequence). CDR3 nucleotides: TGTGCCAGCAGAGGGACAGGGGTTACTGAAGCTTTCTTT. It specifies CASRGTGVTEAFF.

On this clone: This CDR3 is also generated by other DNA sequences in the sample. This chain connects TRBV20-1 to TRBJ2-5; D gene unclear. Germline CDR1 and CDR2: DFQATT and SNEGSKA (reference sequence). Trimming took off 3 bases at V and 5 bases at J, with 7 bases between the two ends. CDR3 length: 11 residues. This CDR3 is CSASLGETQYF. CDR3 in DNA: TGCAGTGCTAGTCTCGGGGAGACCCAGTACTTC.

The chain links TRBV20-1 to TRBJ2-3; D is undetermined. CDR1 is DFQATT, CDR2 SNEGSKA, per germline (reference sequence). The length of the CDR3 is 11 residues. V lost 8 bases and J 4 bases, leaving 10 bases between the germline ends. The CDR3 sequence: CSQLRADTQYF. CDR3 nucleotides: TGCAGTCAACTTAGGGCAGATACGCAGTATTTT.

The V gene is TRBV7-2, the J gene TRBJ1-2, with 9 nucleotides matching TRBD1. This CDR3 has 13 amino acids. Unmatched junction bases numbered 4, after V lost 5 bases and J lost 6 bases. Germline values: CDR1 SGHTA, CDR2 FQGNSA. CDR3 residues: CASSPRQGDGYTF. In DNA, the CDR3 is TGTGCCAGCAGCCCGCGACAGGGGGATGGCTACACCTTC.

This clone turned up a few times. CDR3 sequence (DNA): TGTGCCAGCAGGAAAACGGGACTTTTCCCCCTTGAGCAGTTCTTC. Translation: CASRKTGLFPLEQFF. The gene calls are TRBV6-1 and TRBJ2-1, with D possibly TRBD2 on 6 matching bases. Trimming removed 6 bases from V and 9 bases from J, with 21 bases in between. Germline V gene sequence: CDR1 MNHNS, CDR2 SASEGT. The CDR3 is 15 amino acids.

In this sample, this clone turned up once. CDR3 coding DNA: TGTGCCAGTAGTATCGCGGGGGAGACCCAGTACTTC. Residues: CASSIAGETQYF. V and J are TRBV19 and TRBJ2-5; possibly TRBD2 for D (6 bases). The germline gives CDR1 LNHDA, CDR2 SQIVND (reference sequence). The CDR3 sequence is 12 residues long. Trimming removed 3 bases from V and 5 bases from J, with 7 bases in between.

About this clone itself: This sample includes further DNA sequences coding for the same CDR3. The gene calls are TRBV14 and TRBJ2-5; D is possibly TRBD2 (6 bases). CDR3 length equals 13 residues. The germline V gene has CDR1 SGHDN and CDR2 FVKESK. V was clipped by 1 base and J by 4 bases, with 7 bases between them. CDR3 sequence: CASSQGGGETQYF. The CDR3 DNA reads TGTGCCAGCAGCCAAGGGGGAGGAGAGACCCAGTACTTC.

The J gene is TRBJ1-3, the V gene TRBV11-2; D unclear. CDR1 is SGHAT and CDR2 is FQNNGV in the germline V gene. The CDR3 runs to 14 residues. The V and J ends lost 3 bases and 5 bases respectively, with 11 bases between them. CDR3 amino acids: CASSFSNRRNTIYF. CDR3 sequence (DNA): TGTGCCAGCAGCTTTAGTAACCGCCGAAACACCATATATTTT.

The genes are TRBV6-1 and TRBJ1-2, with 8 positions matching TRBD1. CDR3 length: 18 residues. J was trimmed by 6 bases and V by 4 bases; bases with no gene match: 19. CDR1 MNHNS and CDR2 SASEGT come from the germline V gene. CDR3 nucleotides: TGTGCCAGCAGTGTAATCCTCGGGTTCGGACAGGGCGGTGATGGCTACACCTTC. This translates into CASSVILGFGQGGDGYTF.